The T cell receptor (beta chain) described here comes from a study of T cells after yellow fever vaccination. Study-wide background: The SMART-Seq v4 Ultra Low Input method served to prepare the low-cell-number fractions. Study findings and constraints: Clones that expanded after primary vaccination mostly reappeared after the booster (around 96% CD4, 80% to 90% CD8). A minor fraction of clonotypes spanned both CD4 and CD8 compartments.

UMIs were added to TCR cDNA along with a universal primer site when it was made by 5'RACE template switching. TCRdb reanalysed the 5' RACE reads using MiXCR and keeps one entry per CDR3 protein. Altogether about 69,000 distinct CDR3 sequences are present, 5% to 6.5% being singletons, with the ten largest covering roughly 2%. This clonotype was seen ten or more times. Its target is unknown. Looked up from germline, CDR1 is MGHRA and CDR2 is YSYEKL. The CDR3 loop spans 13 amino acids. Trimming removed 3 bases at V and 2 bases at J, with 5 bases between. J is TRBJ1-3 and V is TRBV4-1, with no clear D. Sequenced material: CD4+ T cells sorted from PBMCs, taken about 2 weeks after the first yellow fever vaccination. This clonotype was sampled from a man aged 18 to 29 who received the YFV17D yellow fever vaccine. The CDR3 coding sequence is TGCGCCAGCAGCCACCAGGCTGGAAACACCATATATTTT. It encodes CASSHQAGNTIYF.